This T cell receptor beta chain was documented in a study of blood T cell repertoires in COVID-19. The CDR3 contains 13 residues. V lost 6 bases to trimming and J lost 5 bases, with 13 bases between them. The V gene's germline CDR1 is KGHSH and CDR2 LQKENI. The repertoire was sequenced with immunoSEQ multiplex PCR; TCRdb's copy has only in-frame clones and lacks some. The sample shows 200,000 to 250,000 clones, around 87% of them seen only once. The specimen was peripheral blood. This sequence originates from a woman aged 70-85 years with active or convalescent COVID-19. This chain links TRBV18 with TRBJ1-1; no clear D. The chain's CDR3 is CASSPVQKTEAFF. DNA of the CDR3: TGTGCCAGCTCTCCAGTGCAGAAGACTGAAGCTTTCTTT.